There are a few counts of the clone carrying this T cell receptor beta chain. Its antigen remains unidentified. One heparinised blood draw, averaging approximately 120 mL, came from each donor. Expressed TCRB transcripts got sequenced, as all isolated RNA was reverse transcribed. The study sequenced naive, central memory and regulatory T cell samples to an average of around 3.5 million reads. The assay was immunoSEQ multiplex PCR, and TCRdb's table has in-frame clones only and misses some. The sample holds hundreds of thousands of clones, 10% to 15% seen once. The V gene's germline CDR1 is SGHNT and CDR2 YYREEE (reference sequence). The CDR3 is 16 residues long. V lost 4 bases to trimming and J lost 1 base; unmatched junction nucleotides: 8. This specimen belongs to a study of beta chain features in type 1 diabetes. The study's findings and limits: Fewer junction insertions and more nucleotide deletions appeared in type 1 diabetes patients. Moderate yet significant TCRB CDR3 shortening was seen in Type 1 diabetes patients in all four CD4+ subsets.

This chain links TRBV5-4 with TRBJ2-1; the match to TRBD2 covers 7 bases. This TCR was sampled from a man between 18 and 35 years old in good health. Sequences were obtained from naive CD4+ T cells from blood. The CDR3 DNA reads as TGTGCCAGCAGCCAAGGCCTAGCGGAATCCTACAATGAGCAGTTCTTC. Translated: CASSQGLAESYNEQFF. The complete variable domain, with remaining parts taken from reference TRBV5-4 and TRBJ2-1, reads ETGVTQSPTHLIKTRGQQVTLRCSSQSGHNTVSWYQQALGQGPQFIFQYYREEENGRGNFPPRFSGLQFPNYSSELNVNALELDDSALYLCASSQGLAESYNEQFFGPGTRLTVL.